This paragraph covers one T cell receptor beta chain sequence. Its antigen is unknown. At one end, the junction sequence differs from germline, possibly due to a read error. This specimen's time point label, per the study, means: persistent/refractory GD, antithyroid drugs over 5 years with positive TRAb. For both TCR sequencing and RNA sequencing, RNA was extracted from PBMCs in TRIzol. Graves' disease was diagnosed according to American Thyroid Association guidelines. The patients came from an endocrinology department in Xi'an, China. Each patient gave approximately 9.7 milliliters of peripheral blood, collected in an EDTA anticoagulant tube. Ficoll Paque Plus density gradient separation was used to isolate PBMCs, and no further T cell sorting was performed. An Agilent 2100 Bioanalyzer and agarose gel were used to check RNA quality, and a NanoDrop 2000 was used to measure RNA concentration. The method behind the library was multiplex PCR. Sequencing was carried out with an Illumina HiSeq 4000. iRepertoire HTBI primers and Arm-PCR amplification of CDR3 regions were used to construct TCR beta libraries. Gel purification was performed on PCR products prior to sequencing. The study's own analysis went as follows. Gene usage analysis of CDR3 amino acid clonotypes used the 55 to 65 TRBV and more than 13 TRBJ segments found across samples. COPE and FqMerger were used to merge the filtered high-quality paired reads into contigs. Contigs were aligned with BLAST to IMGT TRBV, TRBD and TRBJ reference genes, and CDR3 was defined per IMGT. Clonotypes above 0.1% frequency were classified as highly expanded clones. Shannon entropy served as the measure of repertoire diversity, while the Gini coefficient captured V-J evenness. A clonotype was considered public if more than one individual shared it. TCRdb reworked the public reads: Q25 trimming with fastp, MiXCR clone assembly, productive beta chains retained. Under each unique CDR3 protein, matching rows form one entry showing the most common genes and DNA. The V and J calls reflect TCRdb's pipeline rather than the authors' work. A total of roughly 430,000 distinct CDR3 sequences appear in this sample, under 25% of them only once. Of the sample, about 13% falls within the top ten clones.

From the germline V gene, CDR1 is MDHEN and CDR2 is SYDVKM. The cysteine opens and the phenylalanine closes a CDR3 of 19 amino acids. Of all the DNA, just the CDR3 is kept, 57 bases in frame from base 1. This record belongs to a study of regulatory T cells in long-lasting Graves disease (dated by TCRdb to the early 2020s). Regarding the complete study: Persistent Graves' disease was defined as persistently positive TSH receptor autoantibodies together with antithyroid drug treatment for over 5 years. The study was conducted in China and was registered as a clinical trial. Peripheral blood TCR sequencing and RNA sequencing compared persistent Graves' disease patients with newly diagnosed Graves' disease patients. TCR sequencing covered 13 persistent and about 20 newly diagnosed Graves' disease patients, some 33 samples in total. In the clinical cohort, patients with persistent Graves' disease had used antithyroid drugs for an average of about 10.3 years.

Overall study outcomes, separate from this receptor: Only peripheral blood was studied, because thyroid tissue, the primary lesion, was inaccessible. Preferential use of TRBV28, TRBJ1-2 and TRBJ2-5 was observed in persistent disease, whereas TRBV20-1 and TRBJ2-1 were favored in newly diagnosed disease. Persistent Graves' disease patients showed lower TCR Shannon entropy and fewer highly expanded clones than newly diagnosed patients, suggesting clonal expansion. As a limitation, the authors acknowledged that the small sample size may reduce accuracy. Sequencing and analysis were limited to the TCR beta chain. Persistent patients shared more public clonotypes among themselves (2,741) than newly diagnosed patients did (over 900).

This chain is built from TRBV28 and TRBJ2-5; the D segment could be TRBD2, given 6 matching bases. The source is a female donor with Graves disease. The specimen comprised peripheral blood mononuclear cells (PBMCs), sampled when the disease was refractory, from a patient treated with antithyroid drugs. The DNA reads as follows: TGCGCCAGCAGCGCTCTTATCCTTCAGACCTCCAGCGGGCAAGAGACCCAGTACTTC. It specifies CASSALILQTSSGQETQYF.